Listed below are T cell receptor beta chains from one sample, sequenced in a study of blood T cells in healthy people across ages. From the 5' RACE reads, TCRdb called clonotypes with MiXCR, one entry per CDR3 protein. This table holds roughly 800,000 distinct CDR3 sequences, about 48% found once. The material sequenced was blood. These receptors were taken from a man at least 80 years old in good health. CDR3s leave out the opening cysteine and the closing phenylalanine or tryptophan. Some rows have no size entry. The others give once, few or many, or a class for an expanded clone.

abundance	v_gene	j_gene	CDR3aa
-	TRBV7-2	TRBJ2-1	ASSLGGTSGFNEQF
-	TRBV12-5	TRBJ2-7	ASGLGALREQY
few	TRBV7-2	-	ASSLESMRAVWDEQY
-	TRBV20-1	TRBJ2-1	SASSGTHQRNEQF
few	TRBV6-2/TRBV6-3	TRBJ2-1	ASSLGPPPDEQF
once	TRBV2	TRBJ2-1	ASSEALAEERF
-	TRBV7-9	TRBJ1-6	ASSLGTGGYSPLH
-	TRBV4-1	TRBJ2-5	ASSPLGLAVETQY
-	TRBV18	TRBJ2-3	ASSQGTSGITDTQY
-	TRBV18	TRBJ2-5	ASSPSGRLQETQY
-	TRBV9	TRBJ2-1	ASSVELAGGNEQF
-	TRBV29-1	TRBJ2-3	NAGGAY
-	TRBV12-3/TRBV12-4	-	ASSSTGPGLDYEQY
few	TRBV7-6	TRBJ2-7	ASSPRTERSEQY
few	TRBV7-2	TRBJ2-1	ASSLLSGGYNEQF
once	TRBV4-1	TRBJ2-1	ASSQTGLAGGTLF
-	TRBV3-1	TRBJ1-1	ASSQVMYTPNTEAF
-	TRBV29-1	TRBJ1-5	SVIDRWDQPQH
-	TRBV15	TRBJ2-3	ATSLELQFSTDTQY
-	TRBV7-2	TRBJ2-3	ASSLLAGGQRYAY
-	TRBV29-1	TRBJ2-4	SAVQVTKNIQY
-	TRBV18	TRBJ2-7	ASSLHPDLNSYEQY
-	TRBV2	TRBJ2-5	ASNQDSHQETQY
-	TRBV7-8	TRBJ1-2	ASSLDGQGLYGYT
-	TRBV29-1	TRBJ2-2	SVERAGGHTGELF
-	TRBV5-6	TRBJ1-1	ASSSWTELNTEAF
-	TRBV11-1	TRBJ2-1	ASSPRSSGRAPSYNEQF
-	TRBV5-5	TRBJ2-1	ASSPQGLSYNEQF
-	TRBV6-1	TRBJ2-7	ASRSTAGGSYEQY
many	TRBV11-2	TRBJ2-7	ASSLGQGAYEQY
-	TRBV27	TRBJ2-5	ASSLSTVYNEQY
-	TRBV7-2	TRBJ2-7	ANDLGDSYEQY
-	TRBV24-1	TRBJ2-1	ATSDATYNEQF
-	TRBV3-1	TRBJ1-2	ASSRTGQFNGYT
few	TRBV6-2/TRBV6-3	TRBJ2-1	ASSYTGSEQF
-	TRBV2	TRBJ1-2	ASMKWAGNGYT
few	TRBV7-2	TRBJ2-5	ASNMDPGSGTQY
-	TRBV20-1	TRBJ2-5	SATQGLAQETQY
-	TRBV6-1	TRBJ1-2	ASGSGTGMRGGYT
-	TRBV20-1	-	SARDLRAYLGTQY
-	TRBV3-1	TRBJ2-3	ASSQTASRYAY
-	TRBV25-1	TRBJ2-5	ASTGIEETQY
once	TRBV24-1	TRBJ2-5	ATSETGGTQY
-	TRBV27	TRBJ2-3	ASSLYPPAVGTDTQY
once	TRBV10-3	TRBJ1-5	AISEFSDQPQH
-	TRBV6-1	TRBJ1-2	ASSARRDYGYT
-	TRBV11-2	TRBJ2-4	ASSSGQQY
-	TRBV6-6	TRBJ2-1	ASRTTGTNEQF
few	TRBV6-1	TRBJ2-7	ASRLETSGSYEQY
-	TRBV6-5	-	ASSRLASRGETQY